This T cell receptor beta chain is from a study of OX40 agonist ivuxolimab in advanced cancers. Study-wide results and limits: The study found that CD8+ T cells averaged more expanded clones than CD4+.

Produced via immunoSEQ multiplex PCR; TCRdb's table is partial and in-frame only. The table lists about 120,000 clones, 93% of them singletons. This CDR3 spans 14 amino acids. V shed 3 bases and J 6 bases; nucleotides not matched to a gene: 4. The germline gives CDR1 KGHSH, CDR2 LQKENI. Turning to this clone: Its antigen remains unidentified.

The receptor was isolated from an adult with an advanced solid tumor such as melanoma, head and neck, liver or kidney cancer. The V gene is TRBV18, the J gene TRBJ2-3; 9 nucleotides line up with TRBD2. The material sequenced was CD4+ or CD8+ T cells sorted from blood, taken in a trial of the OX40 agonist ivuxolimab. The CDR3 nucleotides read TGTGCCAGCTCACCGGGACTAGCTCCCGATACGCAGTATTTT. It yields the protein CASSPGLAPDTQYF.